Each of the 28 T cell receptor beta chains below was sequenced from the same sample in a study of shared clonotypes between healthy human individuals. Repertoires were generated with immunoSEQ multiplex PCR, while TCRdb's copy carries only in-frame clones and drops some. The sample has roughly 2.2 million clones; around 92% are singletons. Specimen: naive CD4+ T cells from PBMCs. Subset defined: CD45RA+ positively selected. The origin of the receptors is a young man in good health. Some clones in this sample may be carry-over from other donors' samples.

The chain is built from TRBV10-3 and TRBJ2-7; TRBD1 agrees at 7 bases. CDR3 length: 15 amino acids. V trimming: 0 bases; J trimming: 4 bases; junction bases outside the gene matches: 6. The germline CDR1 and CDR2 sequences are ENHRY and SYGVKD. CDR3 nucleotide sequence: TGTGCCATCAGTGAGTCCGACAGGGTGGAGTACGAGCAGTACTTC. Its translation: CAISESDRVEYEQYF.

The chain uses TRBV5-1 and TRBJ2-3; 8 positions match TRBD2. The germline gives CDR1 SGHRS, CDR2 YFSETQ. CDR3 size: 16 residues. The J segment lost 2 bases and the V segment lost 2 bases, leaving 7 bases of the junction unmatched. CDR3 in DNA: TGCGCCAGCAGCTTCGGGGGGGCAGGGCCCACAGATACGCAGTATTTT. This gives the protein CASSFGGAGPTDTQYF.

Only one count was recorded for this clone. The chain is built from TRBV5-1 and TRBJ1-2; 9 bases match TRBD1. Losses at the gene ends were 2 bases for V and 6 bases for J; bases not matched to a gene: 5. The CDR3 contains 14 residues. Germline assignment: CDR1 SGHRS and CDR2 YFSETQ. The CDR3 nucleotides are TGCGCCAGCAGCTTAATGGGACAGGGTGATGGCTACACCTTC. Its protein product is CASSLMGQGDGYTF.

The V call is TRBV2, the J call TRBJ2-6; no clear D. CDR3 length: 16 amino acids. CDR1 is SNHLY, CDR2 FYNNEI, per germline. With 6 bases removed from V and 0 bases from J, the gap between germline ends came to 12 bases. The chain's CDR3 is CASSPGSSSGANVLTF. The CDR3 coding sequence is TGTGCCAGCAGCCCGGGCTCCAGCTCTGGGGCCAACGTCCTGACTTTC.

This clone was seen once. The rearrangement uses TRBV29-1 and TRBJ1-1, with TRBD1 matching 8 bases. V was clipped by 6 bases and J by 0 bases; unmatched bases: 9. The CDR3 extends over 15 amino acids. Germline V gene sequence: CDR1 SQVTM, CDR2 ANQGSEA. This CDR3 is CSVPGAGGMNTEAFF. In nucleotides, the CDR3 is TGCAGCGTCCCGGGGGCAGGGGGCATGAACACTGAAGCTTTCTTT.

The chain has TRBV5-1 and TRBJ2-2, with a weak D call TRBD1 (5 bases). Trimming removed 4 bases from V and 4 bases from J, with 11 bases in between. The CDR3 is 14 residues long. Germline V gene data show CDR1 as SGHRS and CDR2 as YFSETQ. The CDR3 loop is CASSPDSITGELFF. The CDR3 nucleotides read TGCGCCAGCAGCCCTGACAGCATCACCGGGGAGCTGTTTTTT. Looking up the rest from reference TRBV5-1 and TRBJ2-2 gives the full variable domain: KAGVTQTPRYLIKTRGQQVTLSCSPISGHRSVSWYQQTPGQGLQFLFEYFSETQRNKGNFPGRFSGRQFSNSRSEMNVSTLELGDSALYLCASSPDSITGELFFGEGSRLTVL.

The chain joins TRBV28 to TRBJ1-1; D is perhaps TRBD1 (6 bases). CDR1 is MDHEN, CDR2 SYDVKM, per germline. The CDR3 spans 16 residues. V was clipped by 6 bases and J by 5 bases, with 22 bases between them. In DNA, the CDR3 is TGTGCCAGCAGCCTCCTAGGGGGAGGATCGTGGACTGAAGCTTTCTTT. Translated, it gives CASSLLGGGSWTEAFF.

This sequence joins TRBV27 and TRBJ1-5; D possibly corresponds to TRBD1 (5 bases). V was cut by 2 bases and J by 3 bases, with 14 bases left in between. The CDR3 runs to 16 residues. Germline loops: CDR1 MNHEY, CDR2 SMNVEV (reference sequence). CDR3 protein: CASSLLGPSNNQPQHF. DNA of the CDR3: TGTGCCAGCAGTTTACTGGGACCGAGTAACAATCAGCCCCAGCATTTT.

The chain employs TRBV19 and TRBJ2-1; TRBD2 agrees at 12 bases. V trimming: 5 bases; J trimming: 5 bases; junction bases outside the gene matches: 4. The CDR3 runs to 15 residues. Germline-derived CDR1 and CDR2 are LNHDA and SQIVND (reference sequence). In DNA form, the CDR3 reads TGTGCCAGTAGTCCCCGGACTAGCGGGAACAATGAGCAGTTCTTC. Translation gives CASSPRTSGNNEQFF.

The V and J genes are TRBV30 and TRBJ1-5; 7 nucleotides agree with TRBD1. Germline CDR1 GTSNPN, CDR2 SVGIG (reference sequence). The CDR3 consists of 15 residues. Trimming took 2 bases from V and 4 from J; bases not matched to a gene: 8. The CDR3 DNA is TGTGCCTGGAGTAGGGACAGTGGAGTGAATCAGCCCCAGCATTTT. The encoded protein is CAWSRDSGVNQPQHF.

The J gene is TRBJ2-7, the V gene TRBV5-1, with TRBD2 as a possible D gene (6 bases). V was shortened by 0 bases and J by 2 bases, with 12 bases between the two germline ends. The germline V gene has CDR1 SGHRS and CDR2 YFSETQ. This CDR3 is built from 15 residues. CDR3 DNA: TGCGCCAGCAGCTTGGGGGGCGGGGAGACCTACGAGCAGTACTTC. It encodes CASSLGGGETYEQYF.

This clone was detected only once. The rearrangement links TRBV28 to TRBJ2-2; tentative D call: TRBD1 (6 bases). The CDR3 is 15 amino acids. Germline V gene data show CDR1 as MDHEN and CDR2 as SYDVKM. V was clipped by 5 bases and J by 3 bases, with 13 bases between them. Here the CDR3 reads CASSPKTGDTGELFF. In DNA, the CDR3 is TGTGCCAGCAGTCCAAAGACAGGAGACACCGGGGAGCTGTTTTTT.

Regarding this clone: The same CDR3 is also encoded by other DNA sequences in this sample. The chain joins TRBV25-1 to TRBJ2-7; no firm D call. V was shortened by 6 bases and J by 0 bases, with 3 bases between the two germline ends. CDR3 length: 11 residues. The germline V gene has CDR1 MGHDK and CDR2 SYGVNS. The CDR3 bases are TGTGCCAGCAGCGCCTCCTACGAGCAGTACTTC. Translating gives CASSASYEQYF.

V gene TRBV25-1 combines with J gene TRBJ1-3, with TRBD1 identical over 7 bases. V lost 2 bases to trimming and J lost 10 bases; unmatched junction nucleotides: 11. The germline gives CDR1 MGHDK, CDR2 SYGVNS. The CDR3 sequence is 15 residues long. The CDR3 DNA reads as TGTGCCAGCAGTGAAGGGGACAGCCTGGTTGGGACCATATATTTT. Its translation is CASSEGDSLVGTIYF.

V is TRBV4-2 and J is TRBJ1-1; D might be TRBD1 (6 bases). Between the trimmed V and J ends, which lost 4 bases and 0 bases, there was a span of 12 bases. Germline V CDR1 and CDR2: LGHNA, YNFKEQ. This CDR3 is 15 amino acids long. CDR3 bases: TGTGCCAGCAGCCGCAGGACAGATTTGAACACTGAAGCTTTCTTT. This translates into CASSRRTDLNTEAFF.

J is TRBJ2-2 and V is TRBV7-3; 7 bases fit TRBD2. The germline CDR1 and CDR2 sequences are SGHTA and FQGTGA. The CDR3 spans 16 residues. J was trimmed by 6 bases and V by 6 bases; bases with no gene match: 13. CDR3 sequence reads: CASSLTKAGESGELFF. CDR3 DNA sequence: TGTGCCAGCAGTTTGACCAAGGCGGGGGAGTCCGGGGAGCTGTTTTTT.

This clone was picked up one time. The rearrangement joins TRBV25-1 to TRBJ1-6; 8 positions agree with TRBD1. The germline V gene has CDR1 MGHDK and CDR2 SYGVNS. The CDR3 runs to 12 residues. V lost 10 bases, J lost 14 bases, and 10 bases stayed unmatched. CDR3 protein: CATADRAGALHF. The CDR3 DNA sequence: TGTGCCACTGCGGACAGGGCTGGCGCCCTCCACTTT.

This chain connects TRBV19 to TRBJ2-4; 9 positions match TRBD2. The CDR3 contains 18 residues. After removal of 4 bases from V and 0 bases from J, the junction contained 10 bases not matched to a gene. Germline assignment: CDR1 LNHDA and CDR2 SQIVND (reference sequence). The CDR3 spells CASSTQNSLAGAKNIQYF. DNA of the CDR3: TGTGCCAGTAGTACCCAAAACTCACTAGCGGGAGCCAAAAACATTCAGTACTTC.

The CDR3 DNA is TGTGCCAGTCTTCAGGGATCTCAGCCCCAGCATTTT. Its translation is CASLQGSQPQHF. The rearrangement joins TRBV19 to TRBJ1-5, with D possibly TRBD1 on 5 matching bases. The germline V gene encodes CDR1 LNHDA and CDR2 SQIVND (reference sequence). This CDR3 contains 12 residues. V was clipped by 8 bases and J by 6 bases, with 11 bases between them.

This chain joins TRBV19 and TRBJ1-2, with D perhaps TRBD1 (5 bases). Germline CDR1 and CDR2: LNHDA and SQIVND (reference sequence). The V end was cut by 3 bases, the J end by 6 bases, with 14 bases between. The CDR3 has 14 residues. CDR3 protein: CASSIQGRQDGYTF. The CDR3 nucleotides read TGTGCCAGTAGTATTCAGGGACGGCAGGATGGCTACACCTTC.

The V and J genes are TRBV11-2 and TRBJ2-1; TRBD2 agrees at 9 bases. The CDR3 loop spans 15 amino acids. After removal of 0 bases from V and 7 bases from J, the junction contained 4 bases not matched to a gene. Germline V CDR1 and CDR2: SGHAT, FQNNGV. CDR3 nucleotides: TGTGCCAGCAGCTTAGATCCCAGCGGGAGGAATGAGCAGTTCTTC. Its protein is CASSLDPSGRNEQFF.

The chain recombines TRBV5-4 with TRBJ2-5, with 8 bases fitting TRBD1. Germline V lookup: CDR1 SGHNT, CDR2 YYREEE (reference sequence). V was clipped by 3 bases and J by 0 bases; unmatched bases: 1. The CDR3 length is 14 residues. The CDR3 DNA reads as TGTGCCAGCAGCTCGGGACAGGACCAAGAGACCCAGTACTTC. Translating it yields CASSSGQDQETQYF. Drawing the rest from reference TRBV5-4 and TRBJ2-5, the complete variable domain is ETGVTQSPTHLIKTRGQQVTLRCSSQSGHNTVSWYQQALGQGPQFIFQYYREEENGRGNFPPRFSGLQFPNYSSELNVNALELDDSALYLCASSSGQDQETQYFGPGTRLLVL.

CDR3 DNA: TGTGCCAGCACCGGGACAGGGGTTGAACGGCCCCAGCATTTT. This translates into CASTGTGVERPQHF. V gene TRBV2 combines with J gene TRBJ1-5; 10 bases are a match to TRBD1. J lost 9 bases, V lost 7 bases, and 9 bases had no gene match. Per germline, CDR1 SNHLY and CDR2 FYNNEI. CDR3 length equals 14 residues. The variable domain in full, completed from reference TRBV2 and TRBJ1-5, reads EPEVTQTPSHQVTQMGQEVILRCVPISNHLYFYWYRQILGQKVEFLVSFYNNEISEKSEIFDDQFSVERPDGSNFTLKIRSTKLEDSAMYFCASTGTGVERPQHFGDGTRLSIL.

The J gene is TRBJ2-7, the V gene TRBV19, with TRBD2 as a possible D gene (5 bases). The germline V gene has CDR1 LNHDA and CDR2 SQIVND (reference sequence). V was trimmed by 6 bases and J by 7 bases, leaving 10 bases between them. This CDR3 contains 11 residues. The DNA for the CDR3 is TGTGCCAGTAGGAACGGCGGGGAGCAGTACTTC. Translating gives CASRNGGEQYF.

The rearrangement links TRBV28 to TRBJ2-7; 11 nucleotides align to TRBD2. This CDR3 has 16 residues. CDR1 and CDR2 (germline): MDHEN, SYDVKM. The V segment lost 4 bases and the J segment 1 base; nucleotides outside the gene matches: 6. CDR3 bases: TGTGCCAGCAGTTCTAGCGGGAGGAAACCTTCCTACGAGCAGTACTTC. This sequence encodes CASSSSGRKPSYEQYF.

The chain links TRBV5-4 to TRBJ2-2; D is uncertain. CDR3 length: 15 residues. Germline CDR1 SGHNT, CDR2 YYREEE (reference sequence). Trimming removed 6 bases from V and 0 bases from J, with 12 bases in between. Written as DNA, the CDR3 is TGTGCCAGCAATGGGGAAGGGCCGAACACCGGGGAGCTGTTTTTT. Amino acid sequence: CASNGEGPNTGELFF.

This chain links TRBV28 with TRBJ2-1; TRBD2 matches 9 bases. Germline loops: CDR1 MDHEN, CDR2 SYDVKM. Unmatched junction bases numbered 7, after V lost 8 bases and J lost 5 bases. The length of the CDR3 is 14 residues. CDR3: CASRKTSGHNEQFF. The DNA for the CDR3 is TGTGCCAGCCGAAAGACTAGCGGTCACAATGAGCAGTTCTTC.

The chain combines TRBV10-1 with TRBJ2-3; D not resolved. Trimming shortened V by 7 bases and J by 1 base, and 12 bases separated the two germline ends. The CDR3 has 14 residues. CDR1 and CDR2 from the germline V gene are WNHNN and SYGVQD (reference sequence). The CDR3 nucleotides are TGCGCCAGCAAACGCGGTCTAGGCACAGATACGCAGTATTTT. Encoded protein: CASKRGLGTDTQYF.